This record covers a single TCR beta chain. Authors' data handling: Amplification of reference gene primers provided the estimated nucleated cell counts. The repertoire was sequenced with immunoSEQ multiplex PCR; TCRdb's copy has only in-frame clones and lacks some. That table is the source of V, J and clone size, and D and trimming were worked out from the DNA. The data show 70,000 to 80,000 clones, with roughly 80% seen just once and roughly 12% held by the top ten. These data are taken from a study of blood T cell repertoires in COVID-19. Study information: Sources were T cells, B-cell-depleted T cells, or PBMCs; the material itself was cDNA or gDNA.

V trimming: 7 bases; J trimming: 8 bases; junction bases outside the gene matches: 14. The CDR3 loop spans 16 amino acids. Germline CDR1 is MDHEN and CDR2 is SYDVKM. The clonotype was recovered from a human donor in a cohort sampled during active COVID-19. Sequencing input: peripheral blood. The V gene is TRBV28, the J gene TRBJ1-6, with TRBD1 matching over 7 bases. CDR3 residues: CASTPRGREGYSPLHF. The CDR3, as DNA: TGTGCCAGCACCCCAAGGGGGCGCGAGGGGTATTCACCCCTCCACTTT.